The 24 T cell receptor beta chains given below trace back to one sample, sequenced in a study of T cells in Graves' hyperthyroidism and ophthalmopathy. TCR beta CDR3 region amplification was performed from RNA transcripts. When the TCR CDR3 underwent first-round RT-PCR, the HTBI primer set was used. TCRdb reprocessed the multiplex PCR reads via MiXCR and lists one record per CDR3 protein. Seen here are about 270,000 distinct CDR3 sequences, 20% to 25% observed once, and the top ten hold roughly 60%. The sample taken for sequencing was blood. The source of these receptors is a man between 25 and 39 years old with Graves' ophthalmopathy.

This clonotype was detected only a few times. The chain couples TRBV7-9 to TRBJ2-1; D remains unclear. The CDR3 is 11 residues long. Germline V gene sequence: CDR1 SEHNR, CDR2 FQNEAQ (reference sequence). Trimming removed 5 bases from V and 12 bases from J, with 11 bases in between. The CDR3 DNA sequence: TGTGCCAGCAGCCTGGACCGGCGGCAGTTCTTC. Translating it yields CASSLDRRQFF.

The chain combines TRBV20-1 with TRBJ2-3; D uncertain. V lost 6 bases and J lost 1, with 14 bases in between. CDR3 length equals 14 residues. Per the germline V gene, CDR1 is DFQATT and CDR2 is SNEGSKA (reference sequence). Written as DNA, the CDR3 is TGCAGTGCCGGATCAGGAGTAGGCACAGATACGCAGTATTTT. This sequence encodes CSAGSGVGTDTQYF.

This clonotype was seen a few times. The V call is TRBV24-1, the J call TRBJ2-7, with D perhaps matching TRBD2 (5 bases). The CDR3 loop spans 13 amino acids. The V end lost 3 bases, the J end lost 5 bases, and 10 bases lay between the germline ends. Germline V CDR1 and CDR2: KGHDR, SFDVKD. CDR3 region: CATSDGGMDEQYF. In nucleotides, the CDR3 is TGTGCCACCAGTGATGGAGGTATGGACGAGCAGTACTTC.

The rearrangement joins TRBV7-9 to TRBJ1-6; D is ambiguous. CDR1 is SEHNR and CDR2 is FQNEAQ in the germline V gene (reference sequence). This CDR3 is 13 amino acids long. V was clipped by 3 bases and J by 8 bases, with 8 bases between them. CDR3 nucleotide sequence: TGTGCCAGCAGCTTGAGATCCGATTCACCCCTCCACTTT. Residues: CASSLRSDSPLHF.

The chain links TRBV20-1 to TRBJ2-2, with D perhaps matching TRBD2 (6 bases). V shed 6 bases and J shed 5 bases, with 16 bases lying between them. This CDR3 has 14 residues. Germline V gene lookup returns CDR1 DFQATT and CDR2 SNEGSKA (reference sequence). CDR3 residues: CSARRAGMTGELFF. The CDR3 coding sequence is TGCAGTGCGAGAAGGGCGGGAATGACCGGGGAGCTGTTTTTT.

In this sample, this clonotype turned up a few times. The chain joins TRBV7-9 to TRBJ2-1, with 8 bases fitting TRBD2. The junction had 15 bases not matched to a gene; V was cut back by 5 bases and J by 0 bases. CDR3 length equals 19 residues. Germline V gene sequence: CDR1 SEHNR, CDR2 FQNEAQ (reference sequence). CDR3 in DNA: TGTGCCAGCAGCGCAAGGGTCTTAACTAGCGGCTACTCCTACAATGAGCAGTTCTTC. Protein: CASSARVLTSGYSYNEQFF.

This clonotype was counted ten times or more. The chain carries TRBV27 and TRBJ2-7, with 7 bases lining up with TRBD1. Germline V gene sequence: CDR1 MNHEY, CDR2 SMNVEV (reference sequence). Unmatched junction bases numbered 10, after V lost 8 bases and J lost 0 bases. The CDR3 is made up of 15 amino acids. CDR3 sequence reads: CASGAQGRSSYEQYF. CDR3 nucleotides: TGTGCCAGCGGCGCACAGGGGCGCTCCTCCTACGAGCAGTACTTC.

This chain links TRBV29-1 with TRBJ2-1; 9 bases are a match to TRBD2. V lost 4 bases and J lost 5; bases outside the gene matches: 9. Germline-derived CDR1 and CDR2 are SQVTM and ANQGSEA. This CDR3 has 15 residues. CDR3: CSVGANSGSHNEQFF. The CDR3 DNA is TGCAGCGTTGGGGCAAATAGCGGGAGTCACAATGAGCAGTTCTTC.

The chain combines TRBV7-9 with TRBJ2-1; 8 bases map to TRBD2. With 6 bases clipped from V and 6 bases from J, the junction kept 4 bases outside the gene matches. The germline V gene encodes CDR1 SEHNR and CDR2 FQNEAQ (reference sequence). CDR3 length: 13 residues. CDR3 protein: CASSSLAGNEQFF. The CDR3 coding sequence is TGTGCCAGCAGTAGTCTAGCGGGCAATGAGCAGTTCTTC.

This clonotype was recorded many times. The chain joins TRBV5-1 to TRBJ1-1; TRBD1 is a possible D gene (6 bases). The V gene lost 7 bases and the J gene lost 1 base, with 17 bases spanning the gap. CDR1 and CDR2 from the germline V gene are SGHRS and YFSETQ. This CDR3 comprises 15 residues. Written as DNA, the CDR3 is TGCGCCAGCCAACAGGGAGATTGGACGAACACTGAAGCTTTCTTT. This translates into CASQQGDWTNTEAFF. The full variable domain, completed using reference TRBV5-1 and TRBJ1-1, is KAGVTQTPRYLIKTRGQQVTLSCSPISGHRSVSWYQQTPGQGLQFLFEYFSETQRNKGNFPGRFSGRQFSNSRSEMNVSTLELGDSALYLCASQQGDWTNTEAFFGQGTRLTVV.

In its sample, this clonotype was seen a few times. The V and J genes are TRBV7-9 and TRBJ2-1, with D possibly being TRBD1 or TRBD2 (6 bases each). Trimming shortened V by 8 bases and J by 9 bases, and 11 bases separated the two germline ends. CDR1 and CDR2 (germline): SEHNR, FQNEAQ (reference sequence). The CDR3 is made up of 11 amino acids. The CDR3, as DNA: TGTGCCAGCCAAGGAGGGGGTGAGCAGTTCTTC. This translates into CASQGGGEQFF. Full variable domain (rest looked up from reference TRBV7-9 and TRBJ2-1): DTGVSQNPRHKITKRGQNVTFRCDPISEHNRLYWYRQTLGQGPEFLTYFQNEAQLEKSRLLSDRFSAERPKGSFSTLEIQRTEQGDSAMYLCASQGGGEQFFGPGTRLTVL.

The chain combines TRBV7-2 with TRBJ1-5; D gene unclear. The germline V gene encodes CDR1 SGHTA and CDR2 FQGNSA. The CDR3 sequence is 15 residues long. The germline V and J ends were trimmed by 1 base and 5 bases, with 12 bases remaining between them. This chain's CDR3 is CASSLVHLSYQPQHF. CDR3 bases: TGTGCCAGCAGCTTAGTACATTTATCCTATCAGCCCCAGCATTTT.

The chain recombines TRBV27 with TRBJ2-1; D tentatively reads TRBD1 or TRBD2 (5 bases each). Germline CDR1 and CDR2: MNHEY and SMNVEV (reference sequence). Trimming took 2 bases from V and 4 from J, leaving 12 bases between them. The CDR3 consists of 15 residues. CDR3 sequence (DNA): TGTGCCAGCAGTTTAGTACGGGGCGTATACAATGAGCAGTTCTTC. This gives the protein CASSLVRGVYNEQFF.

This chain joins TRBV12-3 or TRBV12-4 and TRBJ1-1; 8 positions match TRBD1. The ends lost 4 bases at V and 1 base at J; junction bases unmatched: 2. This CDR3 comprises 14 residues. This CDR3 reads CASSWTGRNTEAFF. In nucleotides, the CDR3 is TGTGCCAGCAGTTGGACAGGGAGGAACACTGAAGCTTTCTTT.

This clonotype was found a few times. The V call is TRBV28, the J call TRBJ1-4, with TRBD1 identical over 10 bases. The trim removed 4 bases at V and 8 bases at J, leaving 7 bases unmatched. CDR1 and CDR2 from the germline V gene are MDHEN and SYDVKM. CDR3 length equals 15 residues. The CDR3 sequence is CASSSRTGGREKLFF. DNA for the CDR3: TGTGCCAGCAGTTCTCGGACAGGGGGGAGAGAAAAACTGTTTTTT.

This clonotype was counted ten times or more. The chain recombines TRBV6-1 with TRBJ1-5; D might be TRBD1 (5 bases). Germline loops: CDR1 MNHNS, CDR2 SASEGT. This CDR3 spans 14 amino acids. Trimming shortened V by 4 bases and J by 1 base, and 8 bases separated the two germline ends. The DNA for the CDR3 is TGTGCCAGCAGTGTTCGGGGCAGCAATCAGCCCCAGCATTTT. It translates to CASSVRGSNQPQHF.

CDR3 residues: CASSPGQWNEAFF. DNA for the CDR3: TGTGCCAGCAGTCCAGGGCAGTGGAACGAAGCTTTCTTT. The chain joins TRBV7-9 to TRBJ1-1; a possible D gene is TRBD1 (5 bases). V was clipped by 6 bases and J by 8 bases, with 16 bases between them. Germline V CDR1 and CDR2: SEHNR, FQNEAQ (reference sequence). CDR3 length equals 13 residues.

This clonotype has a handful of counts. In DNA form, the CDR3 reads TGTGCCAGCTCACCGTCGACAGGGATCTCTGGAAACACCATATATTTT. This sequence encodes CASSPSTGISGNTIYF. V and J are TRBV18 and TRBJ1-3, with 7 nucleotides matching TRBD1. Looked up from germline, CDR1 is KGHSH and CDR2 is LQKENI. This CDR3 spans 16 amino acids. V lost 3 bases, J lost 0 bases, and 5 bases stayed unmatched.

This clonotype has a count of ten or more. The chain recombines TRBV30 with TRBJ1-1, with D hard to call. The V gene's germline CDR1 is GTSNPN and CDR2 SVGIG (reference sequence). V lost 3 bases, J lost 1 base, and 9 bases lay in between. The CDR3 length is 13 residues. The CDR3 here is CAWSDGSNTEAFF. CDR3 nucleotide sequence: TGTGCCTGGAGCGACGGATCGAACACTGAAGCTTTCTTT.

Many counts were recorded for this clonotype. CDR3 protein: CASSHGDGGNEQYF. The CDR3 region has the DNA TGTGCCAGCAGCCACGGAGACGGGGGGAACGAGCAGTACTTC. The chain links TRBV3-1 to TRBJ2-7; TRBD2 agrees at 7 bases. The CDR3 extends over 14 amino acids. The V gene end was trimmed by 3 bases and the J gene end by 5 bases; junction bases not matched to a gene: 7. The germline V gene encodes CDR1 LGHDT and CDR2 YNNKEL (reference sequence).

In nucleotides, the CDR3 is TGTGCCAGCAGCGTCACAGGGGCTGGGGCCAACGTCCTGACTTTC. Translating gives CASSVTGAGANVLTF. V and J are TRBV9 and TRBJ2-6; 7 bases align to TRBD1. The CDR3 covers 15 residues. The germline V gene encodes CDR1 SGDLS and CDR2 YYNGEE. Trimming took 2 bases from V and 2 from J; bases not matched to a gene: 1.

A few counts support this clonotype. The chain recombines TRBV15 with TRBJ2-3, with 8 bases identical to TRBD1. CDR1 is LNHNV and CDR2 is YYDKDF in the germline V gene (reference sequence). V gave up 5 bases and J gave up 4 bases; unmatched junction bases: 11. There are 16 residues in the CDR3. CDR3 amino acids: CATSASDRGVADTQYF. The CDR3 coding sequence is TGTGCCACCAGCGCTTCCGACAGGGGAGTTGCAGATACGCAGTATTTT.

This clonotype came up a few times. V gene TRBV15 combines with J gene TRBJ2-7; 8 bases are a match to TRBD1. After removal of 0 bases from V and 6 bases from J, the junction contained 7 bases not matched to a gene. Per the germline V gene, CDR1 is LNHNV and CDR2 is YYDKDF (reference sequence). The CDR3 is 15 residues long. Written as DNA, the CDR3 is TGTGCCACCAGCAGAGATCGACAGGGGAAAGGCGAGCAGTACTTC. Translation gives CATSRDRQGKGEQYF.

This clonotype has just a few counts. V and J are TRBV24-1 and TRBJ2-1, with TRBD2 matching 9 bases. The CDR3 loop spans 14 amino acids. V dropped 12 bases and J dropped 11; count of bases not matched to a gene: 16. Germline V CDR1 and CDR2: KGHDR, SFDVKD. DNA for the CDR3: TGTGCCCCCATGGAGATCGGGACTAGCTTTAAGCAGTTCTTC. Encoded protein: CAPMEIGTSFKQFF.